One sample yielded the 8 T cell receptor beta chains listed below, sequenced in a study of T-cell memory formation after mild COVID-19. MiXCR was run by TCRdb on the 5' RACE reads, yielding one entry per CDR3 protein. The sample carries around 310,000 distinct CDR3 sequences, about 13% recorded once. The specimen was PBMCs or a T cell subset sorted from them (not recorded which). Receptors were obtained from a man between 18 and 35 years old who had mild COVID-19 (a few samples of this study predate the infection). Cell type and time point are not known.

This clonotype was counted at least ten times. The junction departs from germline at one end; a sequencing error may be responsible. J is TRBJ2-3 and V is TRBV5-1; tentative D call: TRBD1 (5 bases). The germline V gene encodes CDR1 SGHRS and CDR2 YFSETQ. The CDR3 totals 14 residues. CDR3 nucleotides: TGTGCCAGCAGTTTAGGGGCGGGCACAGATACGCAGTATTTT. This codes for CASSLGAGTDTQYF.

This clonotype was picked up a small number of times. The chain carries TRBV15 and TRBJ2-7; D possibly matches TRBD1 or TRBD2 (5 bases each). Deletions cut 0 bases from V and 6 bases from J, with 12 bases between. Germline-derived CDR1 and CDR2 are LNHNV and YYDKDF (reference sequence). This CDR3 region has 14 residues. The CDR3 spells CATSRDPGPGEQYV. The CDR3 nucleotides are TGTGCCACCAGCAGAGATCCGGGGCCAGGCGAGCAGTACGTC.

The V gene is TRBV5-6, the J gene TRBJ2-7; D call uncertain. V gave up 4 bases and J gave up 6 bases, with 14 bases separating them. Germline lookup yields CDR1 SGHDT and CDR2 YYEEEE. The CDR3 runs 13 residues. DNA for the CDR3: TGTGCCAGCAGCCTGAGTATCCTCGGCGAGCAGTACGTC. This translates into CASSLSILGEQYV.

A remark on this clonotype: A junction end diverges from the germline sequence, so it may reflect a read error. The J gene is TRBJ1-5, the V gene TRBV24-1; D not resolved. CDR3 length equals 13 residues. Germline V gene data show CDR1 as KGHDR and CDR2 as SFDVKD. For the CDR3, the DNA is TGTGACACCCGTGCGGGCGGCAATCAGCCCCAGCATTTT. Translated, it gives CDTRAGGNQPQHF.

The chain combines TRBV19 with TRBJ2-7, with a possible D match to TRBD2 (6 bases). This CDR3 is built from 14 residues. Germline lookup yields CDR1 LNHDA and CDR2 SQIVND (reference sequence). The ends were cut back, 3 bases at V and 3 bases at J, with 12 bases in the middle. The CDR3 DNA reads as TGTGCCAGTAGTATTGGGGGAGGCGGCTACGAGCAGTACTTC. It is translated as CASSIGGGGYEQYF.

This clonotype was picked up many times. The chain carries TRBV29-1 and TRBJ2-5; 14 positions match TRBD2. Germline assignment: CDR1 SQVTM and CDR2 ANQGSEA. The V gene end was trimmed by 6 bases and the J gene end by 4 bases; junction bases not matched to a gene: 4. The CDR3 length is 14 residues. The CDR3 nucleotides are TGCAGCGTGGGGACTAGCGGGGGAGTAGAGACCCAGTACTTC. It codes for CSVGTSGGVETQYF. Drawing the rest from reference TRBV29-1 and TRBJ2-5, the complete variable domain is SAVISQKPSRDICQRGTSLTIQCQVDSQVTMMFWYRQQPGQSLTLIATANQGSEATYESGFVIDKFPISRPNLTFSTLTVSNMSPEDSSIYLCSVGTSGGVETQYFGPGTRLLVL.

This clonotype is a singleton in its sample. The rearrangement links TRBV12-3 or TRBV12-4 to TRBJ1-2, with 7 bases matching TRBD1. V shed 6 bases, J shed 4 bases, and the junction held 17 bases outside the gene matches. The CDR3 runs to 17 residues. The CDR3 coding sequence is TGTGCCAGCAGCTACGATGAAGGGGGCCCCGGAACCTATGGCTACACCTTC. This translates into CASSYDEGGPGTYGYTF.

The rearrangement uses TRBV14 and TRBJ2-1; 7 bases agree with TRBD1. CDR3 size: 17 residues. J gave up 2 bases and V 0 bases, and 7 bases lay outside the gene matches. Germline assignment: CDR1 SGHDN and CDR2 FVKESK. The CDR3 sequence: CASSQDLAQGTYNEQFF. As DNA, the CDR3 is TGTGCCAGCAGCCAAGATCTCGCACAGGGGACCTACAATGAGCAGTTCTTC.